The sequence of this T cell receptor beta chain was determined in a study of shared T cell receptors in the human thymus. Per germline, CDR1 MNHNY and CDR2 SVGAGI (reference sequence). There are 15 residues in the CDR3. V was pared by 5 bases and J by 0 bases, with 6 bases of the junction left unmatched. This clone was seen once. TCRdb's copy holds only in-frame clones and misses some; the assay was immunoSEQ multiplex PCR. Among around 730,000 clones listed, 70% to 90% were seen once. These records were also assigned to another study, of human thymus T cells. That work states: Thymus tissue was removed during corrective cardiac surgery. Thymic as well as blood repertoires seemed to favor certain V and J genes unevenly. Related research has reported that thymic repertoires overlap highly among unrelated individuals.

The source material was thymocytes. The rearrangement uses TRBV6-6 and TRBJ1-1; 7 bases fit TRBD1. The source of this sequence is a girl younger than two with a congenital heart defect. This chain's CDR3 is CASSIWTGMNTEAFF. The CDR3 region has the DNA TGTGCCAGCAGTATATGGACAGGCATGAACACTGAAGCTTTCTTT.